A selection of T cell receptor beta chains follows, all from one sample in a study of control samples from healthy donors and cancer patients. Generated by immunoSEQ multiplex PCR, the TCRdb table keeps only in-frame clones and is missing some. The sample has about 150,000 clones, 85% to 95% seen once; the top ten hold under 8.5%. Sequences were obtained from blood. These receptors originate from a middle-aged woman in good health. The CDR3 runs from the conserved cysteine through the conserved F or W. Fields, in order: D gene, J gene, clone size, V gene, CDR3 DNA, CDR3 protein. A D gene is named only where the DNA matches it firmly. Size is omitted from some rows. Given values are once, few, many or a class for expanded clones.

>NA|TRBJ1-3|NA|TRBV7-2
TGTGCCAGCAGCCTCAAGCGGCGGGGAGCCTCTGGAAACACCATATATTTT
CASSLKRRGASGNTIYF
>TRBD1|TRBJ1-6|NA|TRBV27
TGTGCCAGCAGTTTCCGGGACAGGGGTTATTCACCCCTCCACTTT
CASSFRDRGYSPLHF
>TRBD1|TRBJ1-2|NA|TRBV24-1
TGTGCCACCAGTGACCGGGACAGGGGGTATGGCTACACCTTC
CATSDRDRGYGYTF
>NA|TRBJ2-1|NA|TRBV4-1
TGCGCCAGCAGCCAATTACAGGTCGGTTCTGCCTACAATGAGCAGTTCTTC
CASSQLQVGSAYNEQFF
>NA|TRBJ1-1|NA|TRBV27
TGTGCCAGCAGTTTCAACAGAAACACTGAAGCTTTCTTT
CASSFNRNTEAFF
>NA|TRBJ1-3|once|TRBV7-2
TGTGCCAGCAGCTTAGGAGGGGCAGGAAACACCATATATTTT
CASSLGGAGNTIYF
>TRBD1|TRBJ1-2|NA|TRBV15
TGTGCCACCAGCAGGAAGACAGGGGGCAGAGGCGGCTACACCTTC
CATSRKTGGRGGYTF
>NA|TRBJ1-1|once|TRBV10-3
TGTGCCGCCACTGTGGCGGCATACACTGAAGCTTTCTTT
CAATVAAYTEAFF
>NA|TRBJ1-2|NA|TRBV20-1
TGCAGTGCTAGTGCAGGCCTTAACTATGGCTACACCTTC
CSASAGLNYGYTF
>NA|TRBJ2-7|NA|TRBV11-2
TGTGCCAGCAGCTTAGTCCAGGGGAACTACGAGCAGTACTTC
CASSLVQGNYEQYF
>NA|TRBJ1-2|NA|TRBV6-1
TGTGCCAGCAGTGACGCCGGGATCCATGGCTACACCTTC
CASSDAGIHGYTF
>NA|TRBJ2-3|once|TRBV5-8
TGTGCCAGCAGCTTGGGGAGCAGGCCGGCAGATACGCAGTATTTT
CASSLGSRPADTQYF
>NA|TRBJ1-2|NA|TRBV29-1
TGCAGCGTCGACCTCGAGGACAGCTATGGCTACACCTTC
CSVDLEDSYGYTF
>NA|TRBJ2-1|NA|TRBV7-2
TGTGCCAGCAGTCGCTCTCAGGGAGAGCAGTTCTTC
CASSRSQGEQFF
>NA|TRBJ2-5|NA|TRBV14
TGTGCCAGCAGCCACGAACTAGGCCCACAAGAGACCCAGTACTTC
CASSHELGPQETQYF
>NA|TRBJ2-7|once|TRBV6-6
TGTGCCAGCAGCCCCTGGGGAAGCGAGCAGTACTTC
CASSPWGSEQYF
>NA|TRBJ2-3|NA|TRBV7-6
TGTGCCAGCAGCTTACGGTGGTCGGGAGCCGGCACAGATACGCAGTATTTT
CASSLRWSGAGTDTQYF
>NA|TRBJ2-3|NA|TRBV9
TGTGCCAGCAGCGTATCCCTCGGTGATACGCAGTATTTT
CASSVSLGDTQYF
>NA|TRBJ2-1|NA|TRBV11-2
TGTGCCAGCAGCTGGGTAAATAACAATGAGCAGTTCTTC
CASSWVNNNEQFF
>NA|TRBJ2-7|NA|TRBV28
TGTGCCGTTGCCAGTTACAATTCTTACGAGCAGTACTTC
CAVASYNSYEQYF
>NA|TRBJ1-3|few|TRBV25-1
TGTGCCAGCGAAAGCCGGGGCCTAGGAAACACCATATATTTT
CASESRGLGNTIYF
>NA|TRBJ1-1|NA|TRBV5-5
TGTGCCAGCAGCTCCCTACAGATGAACACTGAAGCTTTCTTT
CASSSLQMNTEAFF
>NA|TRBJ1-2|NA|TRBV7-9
TGTGCCAGCAGCCCCTGGGGGGGCCGGGATCTGTATGGCTACACCTTC
CASSPWGGRDLYGYTF
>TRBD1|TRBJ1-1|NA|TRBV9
TGTGCCAGCAGTGGACAGGGATCGACTGAAGCTTTCTTT
CASSGQGSTEAFF
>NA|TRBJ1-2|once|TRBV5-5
TGTGCCAGCAGCTTGGTCGTCGAGACAGACTATGGCTACACCTTC
CASSLVVETDYGYTF
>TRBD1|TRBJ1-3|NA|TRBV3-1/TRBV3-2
TGTGCCAGCAGCCAAGATTTGGGGCCAGGGGGGAACACCATATATTTT
CASSQDLGPGGNTIYF
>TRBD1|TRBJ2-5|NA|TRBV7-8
TGTGCCAGCAGCTTCTCCGGGACAGGGAACCAAGAGACCCAGTACTTC
CASSFSGTGNQETQYF
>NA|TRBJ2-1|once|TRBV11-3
TGTGCCAGCAGCTCCCGGGTCCAGGGAGACAATGAGCAGTTCTTC
CASSSRVQGDNEQFF
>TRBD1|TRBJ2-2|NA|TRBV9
TGTGCCAGCAGCGTAACAGGGGCGAACACCGGGGAGCTGTTTTTT
CASSVTGANTGELFF
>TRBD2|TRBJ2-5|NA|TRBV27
TGTGCCACCGGGGGACTAGCAGCTGAGACCCAGTACTTC
CATGGLAAETQYF
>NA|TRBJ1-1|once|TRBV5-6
TGTGCCAGCAGCCAGGGACCTGAAGCTTTCTTT
CASSQGPEAFF
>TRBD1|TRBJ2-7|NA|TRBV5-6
TGTGCCAGCAGACAAGGGCCGGGACAGGGTACCTACGAGCAGTACTTC
CASRQGPGQGTYEQYF
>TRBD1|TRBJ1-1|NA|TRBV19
TGTGCCAGTAGTATAGGGACAGGGTACGCTGAAGCTTTCTTT
CASSIGTGYAEAFF
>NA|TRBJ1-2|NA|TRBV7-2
TGTGCCAGCAGGGCCACAGGGAGGTATGGCTACACCTTC
CASRATGRYGYTF
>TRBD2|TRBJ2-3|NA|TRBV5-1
TGCGCCAGCAGCTTGGTTTCTAGCGGGAGGGAGACGGATACGCAGTATTTT
CASSLVSSGRETDTQYF
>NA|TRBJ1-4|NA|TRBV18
TGTGCCAGCTCACCACCGATGGGGGTGAATGAAAAACTGTTTTTT
CASSPPMGVNEKLFF
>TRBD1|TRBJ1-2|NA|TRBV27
TGTGCCAGCAGTTCCGGGACAGAGTATGGCTACACCTTC
CASSSGTEYGYTF
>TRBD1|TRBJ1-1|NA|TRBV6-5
TGTGCCAGCAGGGGCAGGGGGGCTTCTAGCACTGAAGCTTTCTTT
CASRGRGASSTEAFF
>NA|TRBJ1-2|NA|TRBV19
TGTGCCAGTACCCCGGGGGCTTTACGTAACTATGGCTACACCTTC
CASTPGALRNYGYTF
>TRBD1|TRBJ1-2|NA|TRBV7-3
TGTGCCAGCAGCTCCAACAGGGGGACCTATGGCTACACCTTC
CASSSNRGTYGYTF
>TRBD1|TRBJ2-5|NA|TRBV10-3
TGTGCCACCGAAGACAGGGGGCGAGAGACCCAGTACTTC
CATEDRGRETQYF
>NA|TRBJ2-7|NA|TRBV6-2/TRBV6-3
TGTGCCAGCAGTTACCCCCTTGGACGCTACGAGCAGTACTTC
CASSYPLGRYEQYF
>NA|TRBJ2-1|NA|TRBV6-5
TGTGCCAGCAAACGGCAAGCCGGGGGTGAGCAGTTCTTC
CASKRQAGGEQFF
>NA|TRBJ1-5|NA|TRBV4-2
TGTGCCAGCAGCCAAGATCTAACGGGGCAAATCATCAATCAGCCCCAGCATTTT
CASSQDLTGQIINQPQHF
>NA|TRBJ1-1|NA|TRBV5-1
TGCGCCAGCAGCCCGGGACCGCGAGTCGAAGCTTTCTTT
CASSPGPRVEAFF
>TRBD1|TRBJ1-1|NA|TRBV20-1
TGCAGTGCCAGTAGGACAGGGGACACTGAAGCTTTCTTT
CSASRTGDTEAFF
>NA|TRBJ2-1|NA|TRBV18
TGTGCCAGCTCACCGAATCCGGCCCCCTACAATGAGCAGTTCTTC
CASSPNPAPYNEQFF
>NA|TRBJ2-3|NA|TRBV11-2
TGTGCCAGCAGCTACGGGGCAGATACGCAGTATTTT
CASSYGADTQYF
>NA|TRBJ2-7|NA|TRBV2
TGTGCCAGCGGGGCCGGGACGGCTTTTTTAGAGCAGTACTTC
CASGAGTAFLEQYF